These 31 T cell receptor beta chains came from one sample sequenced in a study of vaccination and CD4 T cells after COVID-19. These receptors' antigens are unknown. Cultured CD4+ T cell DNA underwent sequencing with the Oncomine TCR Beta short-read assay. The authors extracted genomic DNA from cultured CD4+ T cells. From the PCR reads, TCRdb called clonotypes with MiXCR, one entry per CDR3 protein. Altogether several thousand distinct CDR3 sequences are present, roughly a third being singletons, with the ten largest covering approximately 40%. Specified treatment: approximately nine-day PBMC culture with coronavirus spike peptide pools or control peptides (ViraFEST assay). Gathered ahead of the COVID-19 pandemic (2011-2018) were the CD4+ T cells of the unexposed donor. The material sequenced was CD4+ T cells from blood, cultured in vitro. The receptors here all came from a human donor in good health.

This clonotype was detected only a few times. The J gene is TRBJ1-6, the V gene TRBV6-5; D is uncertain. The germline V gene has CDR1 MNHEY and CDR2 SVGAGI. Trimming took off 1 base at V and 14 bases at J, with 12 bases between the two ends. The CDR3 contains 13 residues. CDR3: CASSYFAAEALHF. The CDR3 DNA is TGTGCCAGCAGTTACTTCGCGGCAGAGGCCCTCCACTTT.

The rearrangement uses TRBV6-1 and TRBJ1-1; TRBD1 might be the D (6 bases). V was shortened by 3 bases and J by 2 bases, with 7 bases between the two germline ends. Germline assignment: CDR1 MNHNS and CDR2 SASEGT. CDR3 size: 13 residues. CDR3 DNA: TGTGCCAGCAGTGACAGGGGTAACACTGAAGCTTTCTTT. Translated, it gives CASSDRGNTEAFF.

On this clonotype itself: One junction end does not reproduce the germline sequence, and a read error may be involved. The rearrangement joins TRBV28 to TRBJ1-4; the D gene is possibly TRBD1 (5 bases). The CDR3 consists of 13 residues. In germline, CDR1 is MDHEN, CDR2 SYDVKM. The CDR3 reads CVSSRQINEKLFF. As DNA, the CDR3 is TGTGTCAGCAGTCGACAGATTAATGAAAAACTGTTTTTT.

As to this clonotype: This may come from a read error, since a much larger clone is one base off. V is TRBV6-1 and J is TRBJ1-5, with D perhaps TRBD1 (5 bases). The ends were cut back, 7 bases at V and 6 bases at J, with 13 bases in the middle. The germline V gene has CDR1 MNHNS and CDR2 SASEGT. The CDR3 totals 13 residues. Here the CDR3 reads CASTRGIGQPQHF. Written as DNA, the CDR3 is TGTGCCAGCACCCGGGGGATCGGTCAGCCCCAGCATTTT.

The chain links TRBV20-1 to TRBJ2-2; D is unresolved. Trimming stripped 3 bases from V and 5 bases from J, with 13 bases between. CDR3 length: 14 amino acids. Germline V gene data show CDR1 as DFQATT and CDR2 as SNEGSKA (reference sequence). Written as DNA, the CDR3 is TGCAGTGCTAGCGGTCGGAAGGGTACCGGGGAGCTGTTTTTT. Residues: CSASGRKGTGELFF.

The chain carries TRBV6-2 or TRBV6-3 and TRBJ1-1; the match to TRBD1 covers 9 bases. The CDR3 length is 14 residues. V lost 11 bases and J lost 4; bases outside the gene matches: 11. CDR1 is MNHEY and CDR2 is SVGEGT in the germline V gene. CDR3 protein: CAGVRDRVITEAFF. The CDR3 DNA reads TGTGCCGGCGTCCGGGACAGGGTGATCACTGAAGCTTTCTTT.

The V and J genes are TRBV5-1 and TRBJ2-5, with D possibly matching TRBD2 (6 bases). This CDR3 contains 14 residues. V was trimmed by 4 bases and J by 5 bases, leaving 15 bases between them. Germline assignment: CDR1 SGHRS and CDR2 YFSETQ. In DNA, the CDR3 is TGCGCCAGCAGCAAGGACGGGGGATGGGAGACCCAGTACTTC. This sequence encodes CASSKDGGWETQYF.

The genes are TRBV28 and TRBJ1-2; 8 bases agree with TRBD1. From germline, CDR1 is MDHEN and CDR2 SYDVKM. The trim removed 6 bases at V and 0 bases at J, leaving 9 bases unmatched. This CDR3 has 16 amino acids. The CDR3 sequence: CASRRTGTGANYGYTF. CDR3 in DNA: TGTGCCAGCAGACGGACCGGGACAGGAGCTAACTATGGCTACACCTTC.

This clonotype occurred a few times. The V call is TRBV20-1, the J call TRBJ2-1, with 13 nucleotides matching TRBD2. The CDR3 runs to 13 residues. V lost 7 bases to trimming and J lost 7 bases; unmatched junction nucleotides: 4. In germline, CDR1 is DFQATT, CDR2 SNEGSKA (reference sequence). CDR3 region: CSVGTSGINEQFF. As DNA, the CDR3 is TGCAGTGTAGGGACTAGCGGGATTAATGAGCAGTTCTTC.

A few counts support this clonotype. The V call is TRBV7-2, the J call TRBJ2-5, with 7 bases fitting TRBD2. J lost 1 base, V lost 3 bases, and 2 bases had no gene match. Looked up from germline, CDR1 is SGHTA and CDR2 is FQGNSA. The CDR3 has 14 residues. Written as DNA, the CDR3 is TGTGCCAGCAGCTTTCAGCGGGGCCAAGAGACCCAGTACTTC. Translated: CASSFQRGQETQYF.

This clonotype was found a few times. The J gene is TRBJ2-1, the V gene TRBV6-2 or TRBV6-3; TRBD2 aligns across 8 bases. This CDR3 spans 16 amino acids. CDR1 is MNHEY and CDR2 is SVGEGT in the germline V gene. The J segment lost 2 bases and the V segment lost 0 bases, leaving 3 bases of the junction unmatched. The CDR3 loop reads CASSYSTSAAYNEQFF. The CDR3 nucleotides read TGTGCCAGCAGTTACTCGACTAGCGCGGCCTACAATGAGCAGTTCTTC.

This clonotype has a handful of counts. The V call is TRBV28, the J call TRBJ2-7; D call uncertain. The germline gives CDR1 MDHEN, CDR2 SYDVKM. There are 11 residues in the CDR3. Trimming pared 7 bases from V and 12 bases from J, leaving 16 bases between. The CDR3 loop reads CASTAPGSGYF. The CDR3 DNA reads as TGTGCCAGCACAGCCCCCGGGTCAGGGTACTTC.

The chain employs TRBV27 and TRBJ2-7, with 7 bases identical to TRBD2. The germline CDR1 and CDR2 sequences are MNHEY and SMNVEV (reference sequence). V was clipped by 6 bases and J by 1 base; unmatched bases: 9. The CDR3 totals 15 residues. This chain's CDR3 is CASSRLAIQSYEQYF. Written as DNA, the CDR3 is TGTGCCAGCAGCAGACTAGCCATACAATCCTACGAGCAGTACTTC.

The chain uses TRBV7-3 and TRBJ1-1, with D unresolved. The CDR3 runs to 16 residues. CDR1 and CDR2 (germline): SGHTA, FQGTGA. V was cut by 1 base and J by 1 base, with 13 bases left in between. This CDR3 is CASSLIALGGNTEAFF. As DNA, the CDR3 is TGTGCCAGCAGCTTAATCGCCCTTGGAGGGAACACTGAAGCTTTCTTT.

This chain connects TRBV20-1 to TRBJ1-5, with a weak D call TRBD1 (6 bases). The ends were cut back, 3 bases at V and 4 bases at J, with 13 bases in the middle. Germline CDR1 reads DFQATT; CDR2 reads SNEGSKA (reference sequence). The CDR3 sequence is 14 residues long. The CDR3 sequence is CSARVDSRNQPQHF. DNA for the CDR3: TGCAGTGCTAGGGTGGACAGCAGAAATCAGCCCCAGCATTTT.

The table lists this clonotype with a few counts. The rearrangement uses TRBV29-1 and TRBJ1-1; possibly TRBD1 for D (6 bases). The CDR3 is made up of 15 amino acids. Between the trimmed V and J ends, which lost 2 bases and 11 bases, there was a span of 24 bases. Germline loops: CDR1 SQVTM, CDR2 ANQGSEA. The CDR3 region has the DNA TGCAGCGTTGAAACCCCCTTCAGGGACACCCAGGATGCTTTCTTT. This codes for CSVETPFRDTQDAFF.

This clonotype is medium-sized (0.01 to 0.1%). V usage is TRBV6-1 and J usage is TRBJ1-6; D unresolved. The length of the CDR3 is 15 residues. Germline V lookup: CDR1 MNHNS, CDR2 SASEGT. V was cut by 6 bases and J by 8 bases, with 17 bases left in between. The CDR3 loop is CASRRDGLGDSPLHF. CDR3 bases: TGTGCCAGCAGGCGCGACGGATTGGGAGATTCACCCCTCCACTTT.

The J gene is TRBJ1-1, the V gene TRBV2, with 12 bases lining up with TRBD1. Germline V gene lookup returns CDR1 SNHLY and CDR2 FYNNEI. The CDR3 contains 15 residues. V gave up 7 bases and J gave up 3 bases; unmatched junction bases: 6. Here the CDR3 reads CASTPGQGAHTEAFF. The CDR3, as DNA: TGTGCCAGCACGCCGGGACAGGGGGCTCACACTGAAGCTTTCTTT.

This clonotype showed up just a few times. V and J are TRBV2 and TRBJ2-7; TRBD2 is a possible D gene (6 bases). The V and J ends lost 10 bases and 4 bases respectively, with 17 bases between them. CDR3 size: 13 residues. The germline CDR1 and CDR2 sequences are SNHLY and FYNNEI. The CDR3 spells CATKGLGEYEQYF. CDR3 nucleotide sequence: TGTGCCACTAAGGGACTCGGGGAGTACGAGCAGTACTTC.

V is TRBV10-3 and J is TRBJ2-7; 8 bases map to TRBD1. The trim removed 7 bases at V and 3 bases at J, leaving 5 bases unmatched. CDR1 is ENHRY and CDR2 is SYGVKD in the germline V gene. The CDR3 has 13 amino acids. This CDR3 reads CAITAGQVYEQYF. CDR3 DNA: TGTGCCATCACTGCGGGACAGGTCTACGAGCAGTACTTC.

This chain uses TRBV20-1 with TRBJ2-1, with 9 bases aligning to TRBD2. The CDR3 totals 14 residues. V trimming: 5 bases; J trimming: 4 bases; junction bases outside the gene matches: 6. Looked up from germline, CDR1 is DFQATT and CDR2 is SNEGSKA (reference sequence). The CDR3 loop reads CSADSGSGYNEQFF. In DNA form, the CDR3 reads TGCAGTGCTGATAGCGGGAGTGGGTACAATGAGCAGTTCTTC.

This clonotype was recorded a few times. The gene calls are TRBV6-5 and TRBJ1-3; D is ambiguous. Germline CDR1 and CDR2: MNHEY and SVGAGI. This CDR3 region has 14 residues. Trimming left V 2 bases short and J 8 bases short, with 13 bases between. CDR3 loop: CASSYGFPMDTIYF. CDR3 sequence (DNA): TGTGCCAGCAGTTACGGGTTTCCAATGGACACCATATATTTT.

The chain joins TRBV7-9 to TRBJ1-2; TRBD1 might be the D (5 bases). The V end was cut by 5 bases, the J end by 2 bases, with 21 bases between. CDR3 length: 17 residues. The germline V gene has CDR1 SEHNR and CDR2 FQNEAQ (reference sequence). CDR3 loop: CASSTRGVLDPNYGYTF. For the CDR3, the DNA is TGTGCCAGCAGCACCCGAGGGGTCTTAGATCCCAACTATGGCTACACCTTC.

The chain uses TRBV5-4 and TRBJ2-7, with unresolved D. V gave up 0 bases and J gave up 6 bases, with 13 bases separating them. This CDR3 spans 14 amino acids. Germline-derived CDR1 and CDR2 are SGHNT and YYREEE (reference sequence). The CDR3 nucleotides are TGTGCCAGCAGCTTGGCCGGAGCTTCCCGCGAGCAGTACTTC. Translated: CASSLAGASREQYF.

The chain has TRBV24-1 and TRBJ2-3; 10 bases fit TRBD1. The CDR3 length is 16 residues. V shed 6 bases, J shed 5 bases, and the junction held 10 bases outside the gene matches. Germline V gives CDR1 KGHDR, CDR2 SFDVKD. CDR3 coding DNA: TGTGCCACCAGTCGACAGGGGGCAGGCCACGGAGATACGCAGTATTTT. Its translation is CATSRQGAGHGDTQYF.

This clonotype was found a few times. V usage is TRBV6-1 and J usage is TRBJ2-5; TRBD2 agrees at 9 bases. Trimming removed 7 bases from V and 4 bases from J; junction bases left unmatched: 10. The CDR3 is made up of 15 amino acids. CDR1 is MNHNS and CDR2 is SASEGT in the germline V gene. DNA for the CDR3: TGTGCCAGCACGCGGGCGGGAGGGAGGATAGAGACCCAGTACTTC. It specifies CASTRAGGRIETQYF.

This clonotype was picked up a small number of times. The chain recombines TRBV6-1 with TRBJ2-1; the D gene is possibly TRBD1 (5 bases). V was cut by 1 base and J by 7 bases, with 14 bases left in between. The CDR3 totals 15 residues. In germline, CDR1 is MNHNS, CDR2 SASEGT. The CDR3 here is CASSEVMGRRNEQFF. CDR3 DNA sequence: TGTGCCAGCAGTGAAGTTATGGGGCGTAGGAATGAGCAGTTCTTC.

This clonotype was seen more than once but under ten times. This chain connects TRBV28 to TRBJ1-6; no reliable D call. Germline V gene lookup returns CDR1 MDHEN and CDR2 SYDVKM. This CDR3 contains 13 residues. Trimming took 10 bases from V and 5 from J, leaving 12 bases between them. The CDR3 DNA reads TGTGCCACCAAGGCTTTCCATAATTCACCCCTCCACTTT. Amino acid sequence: CATKAFHNSPLHF.

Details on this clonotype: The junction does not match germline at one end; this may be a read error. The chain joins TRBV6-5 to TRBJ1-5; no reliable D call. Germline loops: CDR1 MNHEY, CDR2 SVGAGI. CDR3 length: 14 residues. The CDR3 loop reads CAGSYGQYGDSQHF. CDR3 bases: TGTGCCGGCAGTTACGGTCAGTACGGAGATTCCCAGCATTTT.

CDR3 DNA: TGCAGTGCCCATGGCGGGAGTTGGTACAATGAGCAGTTCTTC. Its protein is CSAHGGSWYNEQFF. This sequence joins TRBV20-1 and TRBJ2-1; 7 bases are shared with TRBD2. Germline-derived CDR1 and CDR2 are DFQATT and SNEGSKA (reference sequence). The length of the CDR3 is 14 residues. V lost 6 bases and J lost 4; bases outside the gene matches: 9.

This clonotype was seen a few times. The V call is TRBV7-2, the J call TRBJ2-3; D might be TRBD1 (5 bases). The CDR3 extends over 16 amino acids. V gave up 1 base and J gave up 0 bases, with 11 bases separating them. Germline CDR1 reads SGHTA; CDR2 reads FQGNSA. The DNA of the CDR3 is TGTGCCAGCAGCTTAGGTCGGACACATAGCACAGATACGCAGTATTTT. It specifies CASSLGRTHSTDTQYF.